A single sample gave rise to the 20 T cell receptor beta chains below, sequenced in a study of blood T cell repertoires in COVID-19. Method: immunoSEQ multiplex PCR; TCRdb's copy keeps in-frame clones and lacks some. The sample lists under 350,000 clones; about 86% were seen once. Sequenced sample: peripheral blood. These TCRs come from a man aged 18 to 30 with active or convalescent COVID-19.

The chain employs TRBV27 and TRBJ1-1; 7 bases fit TRBD1. The V and J ends lost 2 bases and 1 base, in that order; junction bases with no gene match: 7. In germline, CDR1 is MNHEY, CDR2 SMNVEV (reference sequence). The CDR3 is made up of 16 amino acids. Here the CDR3 reads CASSLIPTGTNTEAFF. In nucleotides, the CDR3 is TGTGCCAGCAGTTTAATCCCGACAGGGACGAACACTGAAGCTTTCTTT.

Points on this clone: A junction end diverges from the germline sequence, so it may reflect a read error. The rearrangement joins TRBV7-7 to TRBJ1-1; D unclear. Germline loops: CDR1 SSHAT, CDR2 FNYEAQ (reference sequence). The CDR3 length is 11 residues. The DNA of the CDR3 is TGTGCTAGCAGTGCCCAGTTTGAAGCTTTCTTT. This encodes CASSAQFEAFF.

The chain combines TRBV21-1 with TRBJ2-2; the table assigns TRBD1, which was not confirmed against the DNA. TRBV21-1 is a listed pseudogene. This CDR3 is built from 16 residues. The DNA of the CDR3 is TGTGCCAGCAGCTCCCTCATCGTCCTCAGCACCGGGGAGCTGTTTTTT. Translation gives CASSSLIVLSTGELFF.

J is TRBJ2-7 and V is TRBV6-5; 10 bases match TRBD2. CDR1 is MNHEY, CDR2 SVGAGI, per germline. V gave up 5 bases and J gave up 4 bases; unmatched junction bases: 2. This CDR3 region has 13 residues. For the CDR3, the DNA is TGTGCCAGCAGTCCGACTAGCGGGTACGAGCAGTACTTC. Protein product: CASSPTSGYEQYF.

The rearrangement links TRBV25-1 to TRBJ1-2; TRBD1 is a possible D gene (6 bases). The CDR3 length is 15 residues. Trimming cost V 6 bases and J 4 bases, with 18 bases left between them. CDR1 and CDR2 from the germline V gene are MGHDK and SYGVNS. This chain's CDR3 is CASRRDTKLGYGYTF. CDR3 coding DNA: TGTGCCAGCAGGAGGGACACCAAACTAGGCTATGGCTACACCTTC.

This rearrangement joins TRBV6-6 to TRBJ1-2, with TRBD1 identical over 9 bases. Per germline, CDR1 MNHNY and CDR2 SVGAGI (reference sequence). Unmatched junction bases numbered 4, after V lost 6 bases and J lost 2 bases. The CDR3 has 14 amino acids. The CDR3 reads CASRAGQGNYGYTF. The CDR3 region has the DNA TGTGCCAGCAGAGCGGGACAGGGAAACTATGGCTACACCTTC.

This sequence joins TRBV4-3 and TRBJ2-1; D possibly corresponds to TRBD2 (5 bases). Germline CDR1 reads LGHNA; CDR2 reads YSLEER. V lost 2 bases, J lost 10 bases, and 12 bases lay in between. The CDR3 extends over 13 amino acids. The CDR3 loop is CASSQQDGGEQFF. The CDR3 DNA follows: TGCGCCAGCAGCCAACAGGACGGAGGAGAGCAGTTCTTC.

CDR3 loop: CASSLRGNTGELFF. DNA for the CDR3: TGTGCCAGCAGCTTAAGGGGCAACACCGGGGAGCTGTTTTTT. The chain carries TRBV11-2 and TRBJ2-2; a possible D gene is TRBD1 (5 bases). Germline assignment: CDR1 SGHAT and CDR2 FQNNGV. This CDR3 is 14 amino acids long. Trimming took off 2 bases at V and 2 bases at J, with 6 bases between the two ends.

V usage is TRBV3-1 (or the pseudogene TRBV3-2) and J usage is TRBJ2-7; D may be TRBD1 (5 bases). Germline assignment: CDR1 LGHDT and CDR2 YNNKEL (reference sequence). Trimming pared 4 bases from V and 6 bases from J, leaving 16 bases between. The CDR3 is 14 residues long. For the CDR3, the DNA is TGTGCCAGCAGCCTGGATCACCCAGGGATCGAGCAGTACTTC. Residues: CASSLDHPGIEQYF.

The genes are TRBV6-5 and TRBJ1-4, with D tentatively TRBD1 (6 bases). Germline V gene lookup returns CDR1 MNHEY and CDR2 SVGAGI. This CDR3 comprises 14 residues. V was shortened by 2 bases and J by 11 bases, with 15 bases between the two germline ends. The CDR3 nucleotides are TGTGCCAGCAGTTACGAGGGAGTTAGGGGGAAACTGTTTTTT. This codes for CASSYEGVRGKLFF.

The chain links TRBV11-1 to TRBJ2-5; TRBD2 is a possible D gene (6 bases). Trimming left V 5 bases short and J 5 bases short, with 15 bases between. The CDR3 contains 14 residues. Germline V gives CDR1 SGHAT, CDR2 FQDESV (reference sequence). The DNA for the CDR3 is TGTGCCAGCAGCCGGGACCCGGCGGGGGAGACCCAGTACTTC. It is translated as CASSRDPAGETQYF.

The V gene is TRBV2, the J gene TRBJ1-6, with D hard to call. CDR1 SNHLY and CDR2 FYNNEI come from the germline V gene. V was cut by 3 bases and J by 5 bases, with 14 bases left in between. This CDR3 is 16 amino acids long. CDR3 in amino acids: CASSEGGRYNNSPLHF. The CDR3 coding sequence is TGTGCCAGCAGTGAGGGAGGACGGTACAATAATTCACCCCTCCACTTT.

The chain joins TRBV4-2 to TRBJ2-4; D is possibly TRBD2 (6 bases). The V gene's germline CDR1 is LGHNA and CDR2 YNFKEQ. The CDR3 runs 13 residues. Trimming pared 1 base from V and 9 bases from J, leaving 10 bases between. CDR3 nucleotides: TGTGCCAGCAGCCAAGTGACTAGACCCATTCAGTACTTC. It encodes CASSQVTRPIQYF.

V is TRBV11-2 and J is TRBJ1-1; 9 bases align to TRBD1. The germline V gene has CDR1 SGHAT and CDR2 FQNNGV. The V gene end was trimmed by 1 base and the J gene end by 5 bases; junction bases not matched to a gene: 2. CDR3 size: 14 residues. The CDR3 DNA sequence: TGTGCCAGCAGCTTAGGGACAGGGGCTACTGAAGCTTTCTTT. It is translated as CASSLGTGATEAFF.

This clone showed up just once. The rearrangement joins TRBV11-2 to TRBJ1-1; possibly TRBD1 for D (5 bases). The V gene lost 1 base and the J gene lost 0 bases, with 6 bases spanning the gap. CDR3 length: 14 amino acids. Per germline, CDR1 SGHAT and CDR2 FQNNGV. In DNA form, the CDR3 reads TGTGCCAGCAGCTTAGGACAGCTGAACACTGAAGCTTTCTTT. Translation: CASSLGQLNTEAFF.

The V gene is TRBV9, the J gene TRBJ2-1, with 12 bases fitting TRBD2. Germline-derived CDR1 and CDR2 are SGDLS and YYNGEE. V lost 0 bases, J lost 9 bases, and 7 bases stayed unmatched. There are 16 residues in the CDR3. The CDR3 sequence is CASSVGTSGGRVEQFF. The DNA of the CDR3 is TGTGCCAGCAGCGTAGGAACTAGCGGGGGGAGAGTTGAGCAGTTCTTC.

The V and J genes are TRBV11-3 and TRBJ1-1; perhaps TRBD1 as D (5 bases). This CDR3 region has 15 residues. Between the trimmed V and J ends, which lost 5 bases and 3 bases, there was a span of 16 bases. The germline V gene encodes CDR1 SGHNT and CDR2 YENEEA. The chain's CDR3 is CASSKDIGSYTEAFF. The CDR3, as DNA: TGTGCCAGCAGCAAGGACATCGGGAGTTACACTGAAGCTTTCTTT.

This chain connects TRBV2 to TRBJ2-2, with TRBD2 as a possible D gene (6 bases). The CDR3 runs to 15 residues. Germline CDR1 reads SNHLY; CDR2 reads FYNNEI. Trimming left V 7 bases short and J 4 bases short, with 16 bases between. The CDR3 loop is CASTDNTGGTGELFF. The CDR3 bases are TGTGCCAGCACCGACAACACCGGGGGCACCGGGGAGCTGTTTTTT.

This chain joins TRBV28 and TRBJ1-1, with TRBD1 matching over 10 bases. The trim removed 6 bases at V and 3 bases at J, leaving 10 bases unmatched. CDR1 and CDR2 (germline): MDHEN, SYDVKM. CDR3 length equals 16 residues. This CDR3 reads CASSLNLGQGDTEAFF. Written as DNA, the CDR3 is TGTGCCAGCAGCCTCAACCTAGGACAGGGGGACACTGAAGCTTTCTTT.

V is TRBV2 and J is TRBJ1-5, with D possibly matching TRBD1 (5 bases). The CDR3 runs to 15 residues. From germline, CDR1 is SNHLY and CDR2 FYNNEI. The V gene lost 5 bases and the J gene lost 4 bases, with 15 bases spanning the gap. CDR3 nucleotide sequence: TGTGCCAGCAGTCGGACATACGCCCTAAATCAGCCCCAGCATTTT. It is translated as CASSRTYALNQPQHF.